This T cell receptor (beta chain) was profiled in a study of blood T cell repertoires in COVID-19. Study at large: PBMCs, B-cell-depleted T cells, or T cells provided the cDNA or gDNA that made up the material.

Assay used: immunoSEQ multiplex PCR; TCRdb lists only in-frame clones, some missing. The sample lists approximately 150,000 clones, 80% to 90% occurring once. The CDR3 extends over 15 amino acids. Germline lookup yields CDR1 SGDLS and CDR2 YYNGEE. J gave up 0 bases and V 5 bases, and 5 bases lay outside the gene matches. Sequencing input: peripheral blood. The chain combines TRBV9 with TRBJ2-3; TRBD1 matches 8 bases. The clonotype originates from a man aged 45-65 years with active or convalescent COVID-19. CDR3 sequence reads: CASRTQGASTDTQYF. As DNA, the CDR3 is TGTGCCAGCAGGACCCAGGGGGCTAGCACAGATACGCAGTATTTT.